This T cell receptor (beta chain) was retrieved from a study of CD8+ T cells in alopecia areata (dated by TCRdb to between 2018 and 2020). Regarding the research as a whole: Treated patients were enrolled in an open-label pilot trial of oral tofacitinib at 5 to 10 mg twice daily for moderate-to-severe alopecia areata. Scalp clonality was compared across normal scalp (n=4), patchy alopecia areata scalp (n=8), and alopecia totalis/universalis scalp (n=8). Patients on tofacitinib were biopsied at baseline and after 4 and 24 weeks of treatment, and several of the patients also had a later scalp biopsy. RNA was obtained with the PAXgene miRNA kit for fixed scalp, the miRNeasy kit for PBMCs, and the RNeasy kit for mouse skin. Amplification of TCRbeta CDR3 regions was done by immunoSEQ multiplex PCR using 35 Vbeta forward primers and 13 Jbeta reverse primers. Patients received tofacitinib for 6 to 18 months and were then followed off drug for 6 months to check for delayed response and recurrence. To study T cell clonal expansion in alopecia areata, the researchers applied high-throughput TCRbeta sequencing to both the C3H/HeJ mouse model and human patients. Human TCRbeta sequencing covered scalp tissue and sorted CD4+ and CD8+ peripheral blood T cells from patchy and totalis/universalis alopecia areata patients and healthy controls.

What the study reported, not specific to this receptor: Compared with normal scalp, lesional scalp had higher clonality and more expanded CD8+ clones, particularly in alopecia totalis/universalis, a pattern that suggests antigenic drive. Shared TCR sequences between patients were less evident than in mice, which may be partly attributable to HLA diversity in the patient population. Resident alphabeta T cells in normal human skin are also sequenced, complicating scalp TCR repertoire analysis, unlike mouse skin dominated by gammadelta T cells.

V is cut by 5 bases and J by 1 base, and the space between the germline ends is 11 bases. CDR1 LNHDA and CDR2 SQIVND were looked up in the germline V gene (reference sequence). The CDR3 spans 14 residues, from the cysteine through the phenylalanine. Just CDR3 DNA is preserved here, 42 bases in frame from base 1. Peripheral blood and lesional scalp punch biopsies were obtained from patients with alopecia areata. PBMCs were isolated by density centrifugation and stained for CD3, CD4 and CD8, after which CD4+ and CD8+ T cells were sorted on a FACSAria. Receptor amplification or capture employed the immunoSEQ multiplex PCR assay. RNA was extracted from all samples and reverse transcribed into cDNA as template for TCR sequencing. SuperScript III was used for first-strand cDNA synthesis, primed with a 2:1 mix of oligo-dT and random hexamers. A synthetic immune receptor repertoire was used to measure amplification bias, and any remaining bias was corrected computationally. Under the source paper's analysis protocol: After raw reads were preprocessed to remove errors, the CDR3 was defined following IMGT conventions as running from the conserved cysteine to phenylalanine. Clonality was computed as 1 minus the Shannon entropy, with the entropy normalized by log2 of the number of productive unique TCRs. Whether each scalp clone was CD4 or CD8 was inferred by checking scalp TCRbeta sequences against the CD4 and CD8 repertoires from sorted blood. TCRdb carries this immuneACCESS record with in-frame sequences only. Its versions omit some clonotypes, under half of them owing to an unresolved V gene in the studies checked, with the rest unexplained. The V and J calls and clone size are taken from that table; D and trimming were inferred from the DNA. This sample is represented by 150,000 or so clones; roughly 48% of them were singletons. Clones ranked in the top ten supply approximately 6.6% of the sample.

This clone was observed a handful of times. Its antigen target is currently unknown. Base quality data are lacking; no much larger clone is found one base away. Sequenced material: CD4+ T cells sorted from blood. This sequence originates from a human donor with alopecia areata. The chain uses TRBV19 and TRBJ1-1, with the D gene not clear enough to name. The CDR3 region reads CASSVLTSNTEAFF. The sequenced DNA is TGTGCCAGTAGTGTCCTGACATCGAACACTGAAGCTTTCTTT.